This T cell receptor beta chain was sequenced in a study of graft-versus-host responses after intestinal transplantation. Study-level background: Multivisceral, liver-intestinal, or isolated intestinal transplants were given to recipients. Anti-thymocyte globulin served as induction for all recipients, who then took tacrolimus and steroids for around 3 years.

The CDR3 covers 13 residues. Germline lookup yields CDR1 SGHNT and CDR2 YYREEE (reference sequence). The junction had 6 bases not matched to a gene; V was cut back by 4 bases and J by 7 bases. Repertoires were generated with immunoSEQ multiplex PCR, while TCRdb's copy carries only in-frame clones and drops some. The table shows tens of thousands of clones, with 94% occurring only once. Findings and caveats of the study: The marrow of recipients harbored GvH clones, and ileum or blood showed some of them first. Allograft graft-versus-host to host-versus-graft clonal ratios ran high in patients with graft-donor T cell macrochimerism.

On this clone: Its antigen is still unknown.

The sample in question was unstimulated CD4+ T cells sorted from spleen or lymph node cells, obtained before transplant. V and J are TRBV5-4 and TRBJ1-2; TRBD1 matches at 8 bases. The sequence was collected from a human donor who was the organ donor for an intestinal transplant. CDR3 in DNA: TGTGCCAGCAGCCCCCGGACAGGGTTTGGCTACACCTTC. Amino acids: CASSPRTGFGYTF.